This T cell receptor (beta chain) was identified during a study of cytomegalovirus exposure and HLA in healthy donors. Across the study: Prior work identified some 120 million unique TCR beta sequences in 150 million to 200 million T cells.

Primers for the PCR totalled 60 Vbeta and 13 Jbeta. Authors' processing steps: The count from a later analysis was about 80 million unique TCR beta chains, around 10 million of them shared. The protocol was immunoSEQ multiplex PCR, while the TCRdb copy is restricted to in-frame clones and leaves out a portion. V and J calls plus clone size are reproduced from that table; the DNA served to infer D and trimming. This table has around 100,000 clones, 74% appearing once. V was cut by 2 bases and J by 5 bases, with 12 bases left in between. The CDR3 runs to 14 residues. Looked up from germline, CDR1 is SGHTA and CDR2 is FQGTGA. Findings and limits, study-wide: Analysis was carried out at a later point, and it linked a missense DCLRE1C variant to TCR beta V- and J-gene trimming. TCR beta chains associated with HLA were, in a later analysis, more clonally expanded than equally common others.

Turning to this clone: Its cognate antigen is unknown. This sample includes further DNA sequences coding for the same CDR3.

The chain links TRBV7-3 to TRBJ2-5, with D possibly being TRBD2 (7 bases). This TCR was sampled from a woman aged 35 to 49 in good health and CMV-seropositive. The source material was PBMCs. The CDR3 spells CASSLAGAGETQYF. DNA for the CDR3: TGTGCCAGCAGCTTAGCGGGGGCAGGGGAGACCCAGTACTTC.